This paragraph reports one T cell receptor beta chain. The source of the sample is a study of blood T cells in healthy people across ages. With a J-beta primer mix and a sample-barcoded 5' primer, a second PCR ran 7 to 11 cycles. MiXCR, applied by TCRdb to the 5' RACE reads, yields one record per CDR3 protein. Altogether about 540,000 distinct CDR3 sequences are present, about 24% being singletons, with the ten largest covering roughly 9.4%. RNA extraction gave at least 5 micrograms of total RNA per sample. This sample was shared with a second study, whose subject was T cells of mothers and their children.

This receptor was obtained from a boy between 10 and 17 years old in good health. Sequenced: blood.

The CDR3 sequence is CAISEPGGADTQYF. In nucleotides, the CDR3 is TGTGCCATCAGTGAACCAGGGGGCGCAGATACGCAGTATTTT. The J gene is TRBJ2-3, the V gene TRBV10-3; the match to TRBD1 covers 8 bases. There are 14 residues in the CDR3. Germline loops: CDR1 ENHRY, CDR2 SYGVKD. V shed 3 bases and J 4 bases; nucleotides not matched to a gene: 3.